This TCR beta chain is from a study of regulatory T cells in long-lasting Graves disease. Findings and limits, study-wide: In persistent patients, shared public clonotypes (over 2,500) outnumbered those in new patients (approximately 970). Possibly, accuracy suffered from the small sample size.

Construction of the TCR beta libraries employed iRepertoire HTBI primers in conjunction with Arm-PCR of CDR3 regions. TCRdb re-analysed the multiplex PCR reads in MiXCR, keeping a single row per CDR3 protein. The profile shows roughly 380,000 distinct CDR3 sequences, about 14% of them singletons. Germline CDR1 reads SEHNR; CDR2 reads FQNEAQ (reference sequence). The CDR3 has 14 residues. V dropped 3 bases and J dropped 3 bases, with 8 bases sitting between them. This clonotype appeared a few times. The antigen is unknown. Time point in this sample: newly diagnosed GD, antithyroid drugs for less than 3 months. PBMC-derived RNA was used for the TCR library.

The sequence was obtained from a female donor with Graves disease. V gene TRBV7-9 combines with J gene TRBJ1-4, with D tentatively TRBD1 (6 bases). The sample was peripheral blood mononuclear cells (PBMCs), taken at new diagnosis, from a patient treated with antithyroid drugs. CDR3 DNA: TGTGCCAGCAGCTTGACAGGTTCTAATGAAAAACTGTTTTTT. Amino acids: CASSLTGSNEKLFF.